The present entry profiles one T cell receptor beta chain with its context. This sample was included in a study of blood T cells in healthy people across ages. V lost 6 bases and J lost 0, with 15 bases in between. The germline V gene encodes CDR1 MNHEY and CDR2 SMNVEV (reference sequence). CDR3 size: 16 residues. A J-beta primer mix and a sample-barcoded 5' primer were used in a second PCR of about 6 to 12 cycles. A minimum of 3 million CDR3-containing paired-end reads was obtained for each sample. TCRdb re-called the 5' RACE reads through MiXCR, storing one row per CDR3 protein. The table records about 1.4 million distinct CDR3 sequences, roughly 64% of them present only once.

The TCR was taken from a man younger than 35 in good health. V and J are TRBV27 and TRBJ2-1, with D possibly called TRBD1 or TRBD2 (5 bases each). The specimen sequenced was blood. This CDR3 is CASSLGVDPSYNEQFF. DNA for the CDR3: TGTGCCAGCAGCCTGGGGGTCGATCCCTCCTACAATGAGCAGTTCTTC.